A selection of T cell receptor beta chains follows, all from one sample in a study of T cell changes during pregnancy in multiple sclerosis. Profiled with immunoSEQ multiplex PCR; TCRdb holds only in-frame clones, not every one. The data contain about 100,000 clones, 94% of them singletons. The sequences come from peripheral blood, collected before pregnancy. The receptors originated from a female donor with multiple sclerosis, enrolled in a pregnancy study. Each CDR3 is given with its conserved first and last residue. A D gene is named only where the DNA matches it firmly. A clone size is listed for some rows: how often the clone was seen (once, few, many), or a class if it is expanded.

J gene,clone size,V gene,D gene,CDR3 length,CDR3 DNA,CDR3 protein
TRBJ1-1,once,TRBV27,TRBD1,14,TGTGCCAGCAGTCCCTCAACAGGGGGCACTGAAGCTTTCTTT,CASSPSTGGTEAFF
TRBJ1-5,NA,TRBV19,TRBD1,19,TGTGCCACCCTCCCTGGGACAGGGTTGGTCCATAGGGACGGGCAGCCCCAGCATTTT,CATLPGTGLVHRDGQPQHF
TRBJ1-1,NA,TRBV5-1,NA,13,TGCGCCAGCAGCTCCTTCAGAGGGAGTGAAGCTTTCTTT,CASSSFRGSEAFF
TRBJ1-5,NA,TRBV19,NA,12,TGTGCCACCCAGGACTACCTCCAGCCCCAGCATTTT,CATQDYLQPQHF
TRBJ2-7,NA,TRBV5-8,TRBD2,16,TGTGCCAGCAGCTTCCAGACTAGCGGGCCTGCCTACGAGCAGTACTTC,CASSFQTSGPAYEQYF
TRBJ2-2,NA,TRBV29-1,NA,11,TGCAGCGTCCGAGACACCGGGGAGCTGTTTTTT,CSVRDTGELFF
TRBJ2-1,NA,TRBV10-2,TRBD2,17,TGCGCCAGCAGGAAGGAGGGCGGGAGGGCCATATGGAATGAGCAGTTCTTC,CASRKEGGRAIWNEQFF
TRBJ2-3,NA,TRBV4-1,TRBD2,16,TGCGCCAGCAGCCAAAGGACTAGCGGGAGCACAGATACGCAGTATTTT,CASSQRTSGSTDTQYF
TRBJ1-1,once,TRBV27,NA,13,TGTGCCAGCAGTTTAGGCAGGAACACTGAAGCTTTCTTT,CASSLGRNTEAFF
TRBJ2-3,NA,TRBV6-4,TRBD1,15,TGTGCCAGCAGTGACTCGGGACAGGGCACAGATACGCAGTATTTT,CASSDSGQGTDTQYF
TRBJ1-5,NA,TRBV10-2,NA,16,TGCGCCAGCAGTGAGGACGATACGGGAAGCAATCAGCCCCAGCATTTT,CASSEDDTGSNQPQHF
TRBJ1-1,NA,TRBV9,NA,14,TGTGCCAGCAGCGTTAATACAGGAAGGACTGAAGCTTTCTTT,CASSVNTGRTEAFF
TRBJ1-1,NA,TRBV10-1,NA,17,TGCGCCAGCAGTGAGGGCTTAGGACGGGGGGAGTGGACTGAAGCTTTCTTT,CASSEGLGRGEWTEAFF
TRBJ2-5,NA,TRBV4-1,NA,14,TGCGCCAGCAGCCGACCCGGACAGCAAGAGACCCAGTACTTC,CASSRPGQQETQYF
TRBJ2-5,NA,TRBV27,TRBD1,16,TGTGCCACCTTCGGGTGGGGACAGGGGTATGGAGAGACCCAGTACTTC,CATFGWGQGYGETQYF
TRBJ1-1,NA,TRBV7-3,NA,13,TGTGCCAGCAGCTTATCCAGCCGACACGAGACTTTCTTT,CASSLSSRHETFF
TRBJ2-4,NA,TRBV6-1,NA,15,TGTGCCAGCAGTGAATGGGGCGACCCCCAAAACATTCAGTACTTC,CASSEWGDPQNIQYF
TRBJ2-3,once,TRBV4-1,NA,15,TGCGCCAGCAGCCAAGAATCCAGGGGCACAGATACGCAGTATTTT,CASSQESRGTDTQYF
TRBJ2-2,NA,TRBV13,TRBD1,17,TGTGCCAGCCGCCCCCTGGGTAGGGCAGGGGGTTCCGGGGAGCTGTTTTTT,CASRPLGRAGGSGELFF
TRBJ2-5,NA,TRBV19,NA,14,TGTGCCAGTAGTCCCAGGACAGAGTTAGAGACCCAGTACTTC,CASSPRTELETQYF
TRBJ1-2,NA,TRBV6-5,TRBD1,15,TGTGCCAGCACTCCTATCAGGGGGGCTATCTATGGCTACACCTTC,CASTPIRGAIYGYTF
TRBJ1-5,NA,TRBV28,TRBD1,14,TGTGCCAGCAAAGACAGGGCTAGCAATCAGCCCCAGCATTTT,CASKDRASNQPQHF
TRBJ1-1,few,TRBV4-2,TRBD1,15,TGTGCCAGCAGCCAAGCCAGGACAGGGGGCACTGAAGCTTTCTTT,CASSQARTGGTEAFF
TRBJ1-1,NA,TRBV7-9,TRBD1,18,TGTGCCAGCAGCTTTTTCAGGGGGACTCGGCAAGAGTCCACTGAAGCTTTCTTT,CASSFFRGTRQESTEAFF
TRBJ1-1,NA,TRBV27,NA,15,TGTGCCAGCAGTTTAGGATCCGGGGAATACACTGAAGCTTTCTTT,CASSLGSGEYTEAFF
TRBJ2-1,NA,TRBV28,TRBD1,19,TGTGCCAGCAGTTTATTGGAGCCCGGGACAGGGGGTAATGACAATGAGCAGTTCTTC,CASSLLEPGTGGNDNEQFF
TRBJ1-1,NA,TRBV5-1,NA,13,TGCGCCAGCAGCGAGCCCGGGAACACTGAAGCTTTCTTT,CASSEPGNTEAFF
TRBJ1-1,few,TRBV7-9,TRBD1,12,TGTGCCAACAGAGACAGGGACCCTGAAGCTTTCTTT,CANRDRDPEAFF
TRBJ1-1,NA,TRBV30,NA,13,TGTGCCTGGTGTCCTCAGGGGAACACTGAAGCTTTCTTT,CAWCPQGNTEAFF
TRBJ1-4,NA,TRBV18,TRBD1,14,TGTGCCAGCTCACCGGGACAGGGTTTTGAAAAACTGTTTTTT,CASSPGQGFEKLFF
TRBJ1-2,once,TRBV18,NA,16,TGTGCCAGCTCTCCAGATACAGGAAGGGCGATCTATGGCTACACCTTC,CASSPDTGRAIYGYTF
TRBJ2-1,NA,TRBV5-6,TRBD1,16,TGTGCCAGCAGCGCAGATACAGGGGTCTCCTACAATGAGCAGTTCTTC,CASSADTGVSYNEQFF
TRBJ1-1,once,TRBV5-1,NA,14,TGCGCCAGCAGCTTCCGAGGAGGGGCCACTGAAGCTTTCTTT,CASSFRGGATEAFF
TRBJ2-7,once,TRBV6-1,TRBD2,15,TGTGCCAGCAGCAGTCTAGCGGGAGACAGCTACGAGCAGTACTTC,CASSSLAGDSYEQYF
TRBJ2-5,NA,TRBV5-4,TRBD2,16,TGTGCCAGCAGCTTGGGGGCGGGAGGGCCTTTAGAGACCCAGTACTTC,CASSLGAGGPLETQYF
TRBJ1-1,NA,TRBV13,NA,18,TGTGCCAGCAGCTTAGCCTTACAGTACAGGGACCGAAACACTGAAGCTTTCTTT,CASSLALQYRDRNTEAFF
TRBJ1-2,few,TRBV12-5,TRBD1,18,TGTGCTAGTGGTTTCTGGCCCCTGACAGGGGCGGACCACTATGGCTACACCTTC,CASGFWPLTGADHYGYTF
TRBJ2-2,NA,TRBV4-2,TRBD2,16,TGTGCCAGCAGCCAAGATTGGGAGCGGGAACGTGGGGAGCTGTTTTTT,CASSQDWERERGELFF
TRBJ1-2,once,TRBV7-9,NA,15,TGTGCCAGCAGCTTAGGACAGCGAAGTAACTATGGCTACACCTTC,CASSLGQRSNYGYTF
TRBJ2-5,NA,TRBV7-8,TRBD2,17,TGTGCCAGCAGCTTCGGACTAGCGGGAGGGCCAGGGGAGACCCAGTACTTC,CASSFGLAGGPGETQYF
TRBJ1-2,once,TRBV5-8,NA,16,TGTGCCAGCAGCTTGAGGTCTACTAAGGCGAACTATGGCTACACCTTC,CASSLRSTKANYGYTF
TRBJ2-7,NA,TRBV13,TRBD1,13,TGTGCCAGCAGCCTCCGGACAGGGCGCGAGCAGTACTTC,CASSLRTGREQYF
TRBJ1-4,NA,TRBV30,TRBD1,15,TGTGCCTGGAATCGACCGGGACAGGAGAATGAAAAACTGTTTTTT,CAWNRPGQENEKLFF
TRBJ1-1,NA,TRBV30,TRBD1,15,TGTGCCTGGGGGCGACAGGGGTTGGCGAACACTGAAGCTTTCTTT,CAWGRQGLANTEAFF
TRBJ2-7,once,TRBV29-1,TRBD1,14,TGCAGCGTTGAGGTTCAGGGGGCGGATTACGAGCAGTACTTC,CSVEVQGADYEQYF
TRBJ1-3,NA,TRBV10-2,NA,18,TGCGCCAGCAGTGAGTCCCAGGGGCGCCCTCTAGGTGGAAACACCATATATTTT,CASSESQGRPLGGNTIYF
TRBJ2-3,NA,TRBV4-3,TRBD2,18,TGCGCCAGCAGCCAAGATTATCGGTGGCGGGAGGGCATAGATACGCAGTATTTT,CASSQDYRWREGIDTQYF
TRBJ2-2,NA,TRBV7-6,NA,12,TGTGCCAGCAGCCCCCGCACCGGGGAGCTGTTTTTT,CASSPRTGELFF
TRBJ2-2,NA,TRBV11-2,TRBD1,15,TGTGCCAGCAGCCTAATTACAGGGGGTCCCGGGGAGCTGTTTTTT,CASSLITGGPGELFF
TRBJ2-5,NA,TRBV7-8,NA,17,TGTGCCAGCAGTTCCTTCGGAGAGCCCGCACTGAGGGAGACCCAGTACTTC,CASSSFGEPALRETQYF
TRBJ2-7,NA,TRBV9,TRBD2,14,TGTGCCAGCAGTGCCAGCGGGAGAGGCCACGAGCAGTACTTC,CASSASGRGHEQYF
TRBJ2-1,NA,TRBV28,TRBD2,16,TGTGCCAGCAGCTACGAGGGACTAGCGGGGGGCAATGAGCAGTTCTTC,CASSYEGLAGGNEQFF
TRBJ1-2,NA,TRBV29-1,TRBD1,15,TGCAGCGTTGAAGATCGGACAGGGGGCAACTATGGCTACACCTTC,CSVEDRTGGNYGYTF
TRBJ2-1,once,TRBV10-1,NA,14,TGCGCCAGCAGTTTCGGTCAGGGGGGAAATGAGCAGTTCTTC,CASSFGQGGNEQFF
TRBJ2-1,NA,TRBV18,NA,15,TGTGCCAGCCGGACAGAATTTTTGGAATACAATGAGCAGTTCTTC,CASRTEFLEYNEQFF